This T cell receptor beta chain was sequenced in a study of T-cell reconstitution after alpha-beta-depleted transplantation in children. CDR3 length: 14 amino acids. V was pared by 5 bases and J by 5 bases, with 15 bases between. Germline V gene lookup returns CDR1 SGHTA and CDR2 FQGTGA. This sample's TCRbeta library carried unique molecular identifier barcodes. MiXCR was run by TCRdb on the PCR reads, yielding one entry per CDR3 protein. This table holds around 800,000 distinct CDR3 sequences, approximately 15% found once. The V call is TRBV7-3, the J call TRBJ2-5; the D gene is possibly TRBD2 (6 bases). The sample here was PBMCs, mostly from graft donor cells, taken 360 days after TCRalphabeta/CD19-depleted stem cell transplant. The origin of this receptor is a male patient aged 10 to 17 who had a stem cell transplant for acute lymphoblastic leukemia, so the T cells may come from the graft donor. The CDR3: CASSPVPSDETQYF. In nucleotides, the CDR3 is TGTGCCAGCAGCCCGGTCCCTAGCGACGAGACCCAGTACTTC.